Ten or more counts support the clone carrying this T cell receptor (beta chain). Its target is unknown. This entry belongs to a study of regulatory T cells in long-lasting Graves disease. V dropped 5 bases and J dropped 3 bases, with 10 bases sitting between them. CDR1 and CDR2 (germline): SGHTA, FQGNSA. This CDR3 spans 13 amino acids. Whole-study findings and limits: Public clonotype sharing was higher in persistent than newly diagnosed patients. With persistent disease, TRBV28, TRBJ1-2 and TRBJ2-5 were the favored segments.

Both iRepertoire HTBI primers and Arm-PCR of CDR3 regions were used to build the TCR beta libraries. TCRdb reprocessed the multiplex PCR reads via MiXCR and lists one record per CDR3 protein. The sample has roughly 490,000 distinct CDR3 sequences, approximately 23% seen once. This sample's time point: persistent/refractory GD, antithyroid drugs over 5 years with positive TRAb. RNA extracted from PBMCs served as the sequencing template. The starting material was peripheral blood mononuclear cells (PBMCs), obtained when the disease was refractory, from a patient treated with antithyroid drugs. The sequence was obtained from a female donor with Graves disease. The J gene is TRBJ1-1, the V gene TRBV7-2; the D gene is possibly TRBD1 (5 bases). The CDR3 DNA follows: TGTGCCAGCAGCGTGGGGGTGTACACTGAAGCTTTCTTT. Protein: CASSVGVYTEAFF.